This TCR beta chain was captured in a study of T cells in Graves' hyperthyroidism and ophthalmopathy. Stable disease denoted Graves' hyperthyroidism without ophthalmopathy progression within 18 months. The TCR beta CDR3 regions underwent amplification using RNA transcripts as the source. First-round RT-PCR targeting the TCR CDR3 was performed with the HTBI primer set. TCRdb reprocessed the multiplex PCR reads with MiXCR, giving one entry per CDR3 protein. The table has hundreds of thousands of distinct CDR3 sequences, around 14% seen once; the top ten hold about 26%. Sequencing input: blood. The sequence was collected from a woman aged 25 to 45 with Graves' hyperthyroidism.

The CDR3 loop is CSAAQGDYGYTF. The DNA of the CDR3 is TGCAGCGCCGCACAGGGGGACTATGGCTACACCTTC. This chain joins TRBV29-1 and TRBJ1-2, with TRBD1 matching over 8 bases. The J segment lost 3 bases and the V segment lost 7 bases, leaving 4 bases of the junction unmatched. Germline assignment: CDR1 SQVTM and CDR2 ANQGSEA. The CDR3 totals 12 residues.